This T cell receptor (beta chain) came from a study of CD8 T cells in Susac syndrome. From germline, CDR1 is SEHNR and CDR2 FQNEAQ (reference sequence). The CDR3 has 13 residues. Trimming pared 5 bases from V and 6 bases from J, leaving 14 bases between. It was with random hexamers that roughly 0.45 to 1 ug RNA was reverse transcribed. TCRdb ran MiXCR on the immunoSEQ multiplex PCR reads and lists one entry per CDR3 protein. The sample includes approximately 130,000 distinct CDR3 sequences, roughly 89% of them seen just once. Material for sequencing was CD8+ T cells from PBMCs. The sequence was collected from a human donor with multiple sclerosis. V and J are TRBV7-9 and TRBJ2-7; D might be TRBD1 (6 bases). The CDR3 protein is CASSSRTGPEQYF. CDR3 nucleotide sequence: TGTGCCAGCAGCAGCAGAACAGGGCCCGAGCAGTACTTC.